This TCR beta chain was captured by sequencing in a study of shared clonotypes between healthy human individuals (dated by TCRdb to the early 2020s). Study-level background: Two women and a few men aged 18 to 49 years were included in the cohort. The study deeply sequenced blood TCR repertoires of 5 or 6 healthy adults to estimate repertoire size and the extent of clonotype sharing between individuals. To increase sequencing depth and limit assay-specific biases, TCR repertoire library preparation and sequencing were carried out by different laboratories using diverse techniques. Per donor, three plates each were used for CD4 naive and CD4 memory, two for CD8 naive, and one for CD8 memory. Each donor's leukapheresis produced roughly between roughly 0.85 and 10 billion PBMCs.

The CDR1 and CDR2 encoded by the germline V gene are MDHEN and SYDVKM. Including the terminal cysteine and phenylalanine, the CDR3 comprises 11 residues. Here the CDR3 DNA is all that survives: 33 bases in frame from base 1. Here V drops 3 bases and J drops 11 bases, and the junction holds 2 bases not matched to any gene. General conclusions and limits of the study: Across four donors, approximately 5% of naive CD4, roughly 3.5% of naive CD8, roughly 2.2% of memory CD4, and 0.4% of memory CD8 clonotypes were shared. Higher generation probabilities were observed for clonotypes shared by all four sorted-subset donors than for non-shared clonotypes. Sampling was restricted to blood, and TCR repertoires in tissues likely differ from the TCR repertoires found in blood. Incomplete sequencing was indicated by rarefaction of sorted-subset datasets, despite the large sequencing depth. Pairwise subsampling led to the expectation that sequencing depth would affect the degree of clonotype sharing among donors. Larger estimated clonotype richness was generally found for naive subsets than for memory subsets. Because the study included only a small number of donors, the genetic and exposure-history diversity represented was limited.

Healthy HIV-negative adults with no recently reported acute infections or vaccinations were included as donors. Every donor was a Caucasian adult living in Nashville, Tennessee, USA. CD4+ T cells were enriched through magnetic negative selection, after which naive cells were positively selected on CD45RA and the remaining negative fraction served as the memory subset. After blood collection by leukapheresis, PBMCs were isolated using Ficoll-Histopaque density gradient centrifugation and then cryopreserved in the vapor phase of liquid nitrogen. Purity and quantity of every magnetically sorted T cell population were checked by analytical flow cytometry. From each sorted fraction, genomic DNA was isolated and quantified by UV absorbance on a Nanodrop 2000c. Using the deep immunoSEQ assay, TCR CDR3 regions were amplified from genomic DNA by multiplex PCR. Genomic DNA extracted from each cell subset was distributed evenly over all wells of several immunoSEQ 96-well plates, and each plate served as one replicate. For sorted subsets, approximately 200 ng of genomic DNA, equivalent to 25,000 to 30,000 T cell genomes, went into each replicate PCR. The purified libraries were quantified using a Qubit 3.0 fluorometer, sized with a Bioanalyzer 2100, and then quantified again using the KAPA Library Quantification kit. Each immunoSEQ 96-well plate was sequenced on its own single-read 150-cycle Illumina NextSeq 550 flow cell. The original methods were these. Because the immunoSEQ output held only junctional sequences and lacked quality scores, the filtering could not match the filtering applied to full-length reads. Sequences were annotated with PyIR, a Python wrapper for IgBLAST v1.9, using IMGT germline references to assign V/J genes and CDR3. Any read was removed if the V/J assignment was weak (E-value above 1e-6), the CDR3 was missing, or the read contained stop codons, out-of-frame junctions, or ambiguous translated residues. V3J clonotypes were defined as sequences sharing an identical inferred V gene, J gene, and CDR3 amino acid sequence. The percentage overlap between two repertoires was calculated by dividing the number of shared unique clonotypes by the size of the smaller repertoire. Three approaches were used to assess repertoire richness: RTK rarefaction, the Chao1 estimator, and Recon v2.1 estimates of unobserved clonotypes. OLGA was used to compute generation probabilities for all TCRbeta clonotypes that the gDNA method yielded from a few donors. TCRdb limited this immuneACCESS table to in-frame rearrangements with V and J called. A share of clones is missing; checked studies link under half to unresolved V genes, and the rest is unexplained. The V and J calls and the clone size are those of that table, but D and trimming were determined from the DNA. This sample is represented by around 1.1 million clones; approximately 75% of them were singletons. The top ten hold 0.89% of the sample.

This clone was observed once. Its antigen remains unidentified. Within one base of it there is no much larger clone, and no base qualities were kept. The chain is made from TRBV28 and TRBJ2-3, with 7 junctional bases fitting TRBD2. Sequenced sample: memory CD4+ T cells from PBMCs. The cell subset or site label here, explained by the study, means: CD45RA-negative fraction. The origin of this receptor is a man aged 18 to 35 in good health. Some clones in this sample may be carry-over from other donors' samples. The nucleotide sequence is given as TGTGCCAGCAGTTTGGGACTAAGGCAGTATTTT. Its amino acids are CASSLGLRQYF.